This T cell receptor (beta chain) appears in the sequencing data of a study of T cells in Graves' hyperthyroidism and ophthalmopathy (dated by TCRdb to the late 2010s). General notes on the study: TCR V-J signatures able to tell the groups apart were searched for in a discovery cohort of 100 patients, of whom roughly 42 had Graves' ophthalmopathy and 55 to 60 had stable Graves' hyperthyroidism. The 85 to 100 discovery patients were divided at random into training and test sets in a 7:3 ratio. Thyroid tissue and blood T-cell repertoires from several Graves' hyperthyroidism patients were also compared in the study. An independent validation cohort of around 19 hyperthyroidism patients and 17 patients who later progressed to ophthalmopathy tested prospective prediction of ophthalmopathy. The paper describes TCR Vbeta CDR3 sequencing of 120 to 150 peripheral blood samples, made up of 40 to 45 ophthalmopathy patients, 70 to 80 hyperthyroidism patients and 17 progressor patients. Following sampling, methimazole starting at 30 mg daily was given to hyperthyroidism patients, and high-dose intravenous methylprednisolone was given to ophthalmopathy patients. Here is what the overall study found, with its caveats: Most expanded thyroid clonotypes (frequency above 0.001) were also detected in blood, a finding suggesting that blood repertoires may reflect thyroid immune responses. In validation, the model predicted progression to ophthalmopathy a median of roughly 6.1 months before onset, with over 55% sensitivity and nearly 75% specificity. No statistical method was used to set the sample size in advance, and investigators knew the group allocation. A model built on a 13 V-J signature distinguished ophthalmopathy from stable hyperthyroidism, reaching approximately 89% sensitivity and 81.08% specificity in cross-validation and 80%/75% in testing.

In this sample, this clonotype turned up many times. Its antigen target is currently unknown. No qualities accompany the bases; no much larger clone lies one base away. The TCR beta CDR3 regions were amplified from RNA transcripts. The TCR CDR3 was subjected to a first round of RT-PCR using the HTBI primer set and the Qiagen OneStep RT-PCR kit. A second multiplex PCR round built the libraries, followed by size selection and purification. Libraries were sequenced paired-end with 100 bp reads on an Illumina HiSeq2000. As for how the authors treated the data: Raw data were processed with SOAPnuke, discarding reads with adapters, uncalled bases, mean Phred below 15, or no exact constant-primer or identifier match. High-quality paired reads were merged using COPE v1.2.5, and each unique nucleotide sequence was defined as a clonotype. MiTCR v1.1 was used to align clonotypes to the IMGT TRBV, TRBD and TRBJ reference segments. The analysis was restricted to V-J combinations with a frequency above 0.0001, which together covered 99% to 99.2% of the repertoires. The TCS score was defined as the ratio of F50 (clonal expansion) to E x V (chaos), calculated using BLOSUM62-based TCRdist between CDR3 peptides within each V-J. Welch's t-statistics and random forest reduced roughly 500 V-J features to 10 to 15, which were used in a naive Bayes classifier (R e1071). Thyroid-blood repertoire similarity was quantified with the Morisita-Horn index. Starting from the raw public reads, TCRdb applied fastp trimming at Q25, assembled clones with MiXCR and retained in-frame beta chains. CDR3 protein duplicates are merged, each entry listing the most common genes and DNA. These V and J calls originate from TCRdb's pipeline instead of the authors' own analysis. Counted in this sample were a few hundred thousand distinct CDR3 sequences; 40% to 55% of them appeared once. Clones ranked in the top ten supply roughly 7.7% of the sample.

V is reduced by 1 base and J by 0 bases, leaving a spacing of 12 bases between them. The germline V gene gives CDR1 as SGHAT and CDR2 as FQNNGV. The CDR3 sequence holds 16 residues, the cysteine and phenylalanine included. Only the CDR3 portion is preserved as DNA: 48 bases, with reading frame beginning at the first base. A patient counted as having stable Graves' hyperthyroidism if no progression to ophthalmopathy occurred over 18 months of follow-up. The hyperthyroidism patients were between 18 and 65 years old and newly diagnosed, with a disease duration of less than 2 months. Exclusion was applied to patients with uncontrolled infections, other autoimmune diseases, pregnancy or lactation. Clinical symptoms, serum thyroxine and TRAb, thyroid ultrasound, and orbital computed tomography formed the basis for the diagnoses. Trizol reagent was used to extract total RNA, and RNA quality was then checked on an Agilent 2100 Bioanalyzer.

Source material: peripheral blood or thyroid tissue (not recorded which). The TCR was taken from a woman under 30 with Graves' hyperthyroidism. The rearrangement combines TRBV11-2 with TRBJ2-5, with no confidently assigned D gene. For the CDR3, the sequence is CASSLGLTTYQETQYF. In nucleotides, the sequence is TGTGCCAGCAGCTTAGGTCTGACAACGTACCAAGAGACCCAGTACTTC.